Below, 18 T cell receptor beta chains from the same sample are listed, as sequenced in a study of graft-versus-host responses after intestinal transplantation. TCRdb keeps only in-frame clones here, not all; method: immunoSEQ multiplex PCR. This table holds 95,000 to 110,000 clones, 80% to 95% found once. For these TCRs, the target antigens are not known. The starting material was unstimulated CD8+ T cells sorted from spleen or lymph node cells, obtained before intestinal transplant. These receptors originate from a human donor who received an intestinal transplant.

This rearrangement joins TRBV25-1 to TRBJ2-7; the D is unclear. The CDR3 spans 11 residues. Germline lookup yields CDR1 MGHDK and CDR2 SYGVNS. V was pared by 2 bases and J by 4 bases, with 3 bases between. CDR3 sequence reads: CASSEVYEQYF. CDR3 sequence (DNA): TGTGCCAGCAGTGAAGTGTACGAGCAGTACTTC.

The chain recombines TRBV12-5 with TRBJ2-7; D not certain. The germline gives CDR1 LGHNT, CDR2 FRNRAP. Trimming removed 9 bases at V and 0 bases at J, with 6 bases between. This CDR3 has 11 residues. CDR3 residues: CASRDSYEQYF. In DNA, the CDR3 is TGTGCTAGCCGTGACTCCTACGAGCAGTACTTC.

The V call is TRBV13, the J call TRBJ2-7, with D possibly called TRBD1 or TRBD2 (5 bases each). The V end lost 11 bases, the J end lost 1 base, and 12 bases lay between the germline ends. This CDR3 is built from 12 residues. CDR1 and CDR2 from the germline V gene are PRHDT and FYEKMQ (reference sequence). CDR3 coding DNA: TGTGCCTCCGGGGACGGATCCTACGAGCAGTACTTC. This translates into CASGDGSYEQYF.

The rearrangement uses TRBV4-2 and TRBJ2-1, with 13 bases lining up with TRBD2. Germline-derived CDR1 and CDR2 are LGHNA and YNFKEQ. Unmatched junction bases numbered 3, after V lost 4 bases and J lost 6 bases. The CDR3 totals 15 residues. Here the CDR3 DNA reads TGTGCCAGCAGCCCACGGACTAGCGGGGGCAATGAGCAGTTCTTC. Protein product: CASSPRTSGGNEQFF.

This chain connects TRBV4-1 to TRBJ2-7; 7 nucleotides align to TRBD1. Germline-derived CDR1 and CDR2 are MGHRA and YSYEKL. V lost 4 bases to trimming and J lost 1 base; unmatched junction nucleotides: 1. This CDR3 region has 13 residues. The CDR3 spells CASSLGQSYEQYF. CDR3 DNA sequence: TGCGCCAGCAGCCTGGGACAGTCCTACGAGCAGTACTTC.

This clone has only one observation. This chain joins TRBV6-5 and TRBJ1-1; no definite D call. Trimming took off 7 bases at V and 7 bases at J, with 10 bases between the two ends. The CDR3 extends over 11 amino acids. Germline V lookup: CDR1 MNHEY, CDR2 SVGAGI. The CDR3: CASNLGNEAFF. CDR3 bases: TGTGCCAGCAACCTAGGGAATGAAGCTTTCTTT.

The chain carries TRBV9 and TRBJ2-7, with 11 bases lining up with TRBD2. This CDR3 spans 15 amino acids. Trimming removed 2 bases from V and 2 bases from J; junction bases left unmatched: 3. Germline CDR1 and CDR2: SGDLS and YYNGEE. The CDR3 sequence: CASSVLAGGTYEQYF. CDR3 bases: TGTGCCAGCAGCGTCCTAGCGGGGGGCACCTACGAGCAGTACTTC.

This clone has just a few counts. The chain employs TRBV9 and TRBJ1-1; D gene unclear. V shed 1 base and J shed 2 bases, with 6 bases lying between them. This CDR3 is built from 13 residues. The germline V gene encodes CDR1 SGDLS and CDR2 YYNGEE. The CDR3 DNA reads TGTGCCAGCAGCGTATGGGAAAACACTGAAGCTTTCTTT. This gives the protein CASSVWENTEAFF.

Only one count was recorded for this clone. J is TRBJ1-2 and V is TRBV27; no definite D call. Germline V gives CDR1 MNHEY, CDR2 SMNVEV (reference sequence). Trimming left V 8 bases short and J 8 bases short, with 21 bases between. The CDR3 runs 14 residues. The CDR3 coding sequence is TGTGCCAGCCCTGGCCTTACTCGGGCGAAGGGCTACACCTTC. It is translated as CASPGLTRAKGYTF.

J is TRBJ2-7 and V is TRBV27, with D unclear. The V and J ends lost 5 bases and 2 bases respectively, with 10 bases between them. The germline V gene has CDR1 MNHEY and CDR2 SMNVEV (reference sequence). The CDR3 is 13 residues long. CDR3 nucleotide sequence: TGTGCCAGCAGTGGCATTACTACCTACGAGCAGTACTTC. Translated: CASSGITTYEQYF.

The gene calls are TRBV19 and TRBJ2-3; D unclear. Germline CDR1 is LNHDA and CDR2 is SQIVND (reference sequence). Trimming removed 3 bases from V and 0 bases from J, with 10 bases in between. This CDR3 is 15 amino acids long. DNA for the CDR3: TGTGCCAGTAGTATTAGCCGAACTAGCACAGATACGCAGTATTTT. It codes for CASSISRTSTDTQYF.

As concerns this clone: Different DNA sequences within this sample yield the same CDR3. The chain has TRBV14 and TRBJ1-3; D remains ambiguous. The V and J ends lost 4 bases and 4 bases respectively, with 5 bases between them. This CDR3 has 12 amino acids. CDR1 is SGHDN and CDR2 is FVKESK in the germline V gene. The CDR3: CASSPLGNTIYF. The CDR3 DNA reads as TGTGCCAGCAGCCCCTTGGGAAACACCATATATTTT.

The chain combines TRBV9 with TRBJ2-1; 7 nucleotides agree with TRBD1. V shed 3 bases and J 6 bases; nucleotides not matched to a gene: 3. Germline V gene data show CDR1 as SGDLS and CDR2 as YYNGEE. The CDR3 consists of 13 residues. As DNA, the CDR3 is TGTGCCAGCAGCGACCACAGGGGCAATGAGCAGTTCTTC. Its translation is CASSDHRGNEQFF.

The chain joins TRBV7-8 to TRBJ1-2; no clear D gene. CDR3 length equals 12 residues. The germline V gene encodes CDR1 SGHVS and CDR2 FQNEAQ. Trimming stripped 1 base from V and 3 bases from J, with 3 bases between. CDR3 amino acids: CASSLGDYGYTF. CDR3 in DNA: TGTGCCAGCAGCTTAGGAGACTATGGCTACACCTTC.

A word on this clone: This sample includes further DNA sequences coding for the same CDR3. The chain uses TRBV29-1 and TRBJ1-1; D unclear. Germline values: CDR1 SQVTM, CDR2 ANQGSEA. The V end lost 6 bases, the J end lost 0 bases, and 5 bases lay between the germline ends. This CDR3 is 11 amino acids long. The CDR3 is CSVGMNTEAFF. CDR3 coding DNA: TGCAGCGTGGGCATGAACACTGAAGCTTTCTTT.

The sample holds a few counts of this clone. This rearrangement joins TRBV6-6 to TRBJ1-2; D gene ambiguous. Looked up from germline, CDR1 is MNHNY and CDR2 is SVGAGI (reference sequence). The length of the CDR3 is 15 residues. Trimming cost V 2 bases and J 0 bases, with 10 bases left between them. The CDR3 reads CASSYGWAANYGYTF. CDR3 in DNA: TGTGCCAGCAGTTACGGATGGGCTGCTAACTATGGCTACACCTTC.

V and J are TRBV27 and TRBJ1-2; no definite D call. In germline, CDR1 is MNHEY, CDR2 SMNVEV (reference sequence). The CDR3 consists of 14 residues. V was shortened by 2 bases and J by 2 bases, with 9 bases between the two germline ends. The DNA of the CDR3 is TGTGCCAGCAGTTTAATCGGCGGAAACTATGGCTACACCTTC. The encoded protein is CASSLIGGNYGYTF.

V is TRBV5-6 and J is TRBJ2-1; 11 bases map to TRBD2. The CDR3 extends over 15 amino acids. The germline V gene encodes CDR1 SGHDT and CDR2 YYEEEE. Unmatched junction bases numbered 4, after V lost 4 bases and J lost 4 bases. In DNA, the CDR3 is TGTGCCAGCAGCCAGGGACTAGCGGATTACAATGAGCAGTTCTTC. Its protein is CASSQGLADYNEQFF.